Each of the 8 T cell receptor beta chains below was sequenced from the same sample in a study of control samples from healthy donors and cancer patients. TCRdb keeps only in-frame clones here, not all; method: immunoSEQ multiplex PCR. The table has 150,000 to 200,000 clones, approximately 94% seen once. The sample taken for sequencing was blood. The receptors here all came from a woman aged 18 to 35 in good health.

The V gene is TRBV10-2, the J gene TRBJ2-2, with 10 nucleotides matching TRBD2. The germline V gene encodes CDR1 WSHSY and CDR2 SAAADI. J lost 1 base, V lost 3 bases, and 2 bases had no gene match. This CDR3 comprises 16 residues. The CDR3 DNA sequence: TGCGCCAGCAGTGACGGACTAGCGGTGAACACCGGGGAGCTGTTTTTT. It specifies CASSDGLAVNTGELFF.

This clone was seen just once. The rearrangement joins TRBV4-1 to TRBJ1-1; D gene uncertain. The germline V gene has CDR1 MGHRA and CDR2 YSYEKL. The CDR3 has 16 amino acids. V lost 4 bases, J lost 0 bases, and 15 bases lay in between. Here the CDR3 DNA reads TGCGCCAGCAGCCTCCGCCCGGCTCAAATGAACACTGAAGCTTTCTTT. This sequence encodes CASSLRPAQMNTEAFF.

V usage is TRBV7-2 and J usage is TRBJ2-4, with D hard to call. With 2 bases removed from V and 12 bases from J, the gap between germline ends came to 17 bases. This CDR3 is built from 14 residues. CDR1 and CDR2 from the germline V gene are SGHTA and FQGNSA. The chain's CDR3 is CASSLIWTSDDQYF. In DNA, the CDR3 is TGTGCCAGCAGCTTAATTTGGACGTCTGACGATCAGTACTTC.

CDR3 nucleotides: TGTGCCAGCGTCCCCAGCTCCTACAATGAGCAGTTCTTC. Amino acid sequence: CASVPSSYNEQFF. The rearrangement joins TRBV28 to TRBJ2-1; no firm D call. Trimming shortened V by 8 bases and J by 0 bases, and 8 bases separated the two germline ends. The CDR3 is made up of 13 amino acids. The germline CDR1 and CDR2 sequences are MDHEN and SYDVKM.

The chain uses TRBV4-1 and TRBJ1-1, with 8 positions matching TRBD1. With 3 bases clipped from V and 6 bases from J, the junction kept 9 bases outside the gene matches. The CDR3 has 15 residues. Germline V CDR1 and CDR2: MGHRA, YSYEKL. The DNA for the CDR3 is TGCGCCAGCAGCCAGCACCTCGGGACAGGATCTGAAGCTTTCTTT. Protein sequence: CASSQHLGTGSEAFF.

CDR3 loop: CSVEIGAGTTGELFF. The CDR3, as DNA: TGCAGCGTTGAAATAGGAGCGGGGACCACCGGGGAGCTGTTTTTT. The V gene is TRBV29-1, the J gene TRBJ2-2, with 7 bases identical to TRBD2. The CDR3 loop spans 15 amino acids. Trimming took 2 bases from V and 4 from J; bases not matched to a gene: 7. Germline V lookup: CDR1 SQVTM, CDR2 ANQGSEA.

The genes are TRBV5-1 and TRBJ2-3; D tentatively reads TRBD1 or TRBD2 (5 bases each). Germline V gene lookup returns CDR1 SGHRS and CDR2 YFSETQ. V shed 2 bases and J shed 4 bases, with 8 bases lying between them. The CDR3 is 13 residues long. Written as DNA, the CDR3 is TGCGCCAGCAGCTTAACGGGACCAGATACGCAGTATTTT. This sequence encodes CASSLTGPDTQYF.

The chain uses TRBV6-2 or TRBV6-3 and TRBJ2-7, with D perhaps TRBD1 or TRBD2 (5 bases each). This CDR3 has 14 amino acids. Between the trimmed V and J ends, which lost 2 bases and 8 bases, there was a span of 16 bases. Germline CDR1 and CDR2: MNHEY and SVGEGT. The CDR3 sequence is CASSYGQGPTKQYF. CDR3 sequence (DNA): TGTGCCAGCAGTTACGGTCAGGGACCTACGAAGCAGTACTTC.